This T cell receptor (beta chain) was identified in a study of shared clonotypes between healthy human individuals (dated by TCRdb to about 2020). Describing the broader study: The cohort included a few men and a couple of women between 18 and 49 years of age. For each donor, CD4 naive and CD4 memory were each given three plates, CD8 naive was given two plates, and CD8 memory was given one plate. To increase sequencing depth and limit assay-specific biases, different laboratories used diverse techniques to prepare libraries and sequence TCR repertoires. The study deeply sequenced blood TCR repertoires of about five healthy adults to estimate repertoire size and the extent of clonotype sharing between individuals. Each donor's leukapheresis produced roughly between about 0.9 and 9.5 billion PBMCs. On the study overall, not on this receptor specifically: Larger estimated clonotype richness was generally found for naive subsets than for memory subsets. Because the study included only a small number of donors, the genetic and exposure-history diversity represented was limited. Pairwise subsampling indicated that sequencing depth was expected to affect the degree of clonotype sharing among donors. Approximately 4.8% of naive CD4, 3.5% of naive CD8, approximately 2.2% of memory CD4, and 0.4% of memory CD8 clonotypes were shared across a few donors. Higher generation probabilities were observed for clonotypes shared by all four sorted-subset donors than for non-shared clonotypes. Sampling was restricted to blood, and TCR repertoires in tissues likely differ from the TCR repertoires found in blood. Rarefaction of sorted-subset datasets indicated incomplete sequencing despite the large sequencing depth.

Only a few counts were recorded for this clone. The clone's antigen remains unknown. Base qualities were left out, and no much larger clone turns up one base away. Using the deep immunoSEQ assay, multiplex PCR amplified TCR CDR3 regions from genomic DNA. For each cell subset, the extracted genomic DNA was distributed evenly across all wells of several immunoSEQ 96-well plates, and each plate served as one replicate. For sorted subsets, 150 to 250 ng genomic DNA, equal to tens of thousands of T cell genomes, was loaded into each replicate PCR. Purified libraries were measured with a Qubit 3.0 fluorometer, size-checked on a Bioanalyzer 2100, and measured again with the KAPA Library Quantification kit. Each immunoSEQ 96-well plate was sequenced on its own single-read 150-cycle Illumina NextSeq 550 flow cell. On the study's bioinformatics: Because the immunoSEQ output included only junctional sequences and no quality scores, the filtering could not be the same as the filtering used for full-length reads. To assign V/J genes and CDR3, sequences were annotated using PyIR, a Python wrapper for IgBLAST v1.9, with IMGT germline references. Reads were filtered out if the reads had weak V/J assignments (E-value above 1e-6), no CDR3, stop codons, out-of-frame junctions, or ambiguous translated residues. V3J clonotypes were defined as sequences sharing an identical inferred V gene, J gene, and CDR3 amino acid sequence. The percentage overlap between two repertoires was calculated by dividing the number of shared unique clonotypes by the size of the smaller repertoire. Repertoire richness was assessed with RTK rarefaction, the Chao1 estimator, and Recon v2.1 estimates of unobserved clonotypes. For all TCRbeta clonotypes obtained by the gDNA method from a few donors, generation probabilities were computed with OLGA. The clones in this table, taken by TCRdb from immuneACCESS, are in-frame only. Not every clone is retained; where verified, under half of the shortfall comes from an unresolved V gene, and the cause of the rest is unknown. D and trimming come from the DNA, and the V and J calls and clone size come from that table. The sample has around 700,000 clones on record, about two thirds of them singletons. The top ten constitute about 1.8% of the sample.

V loses 5 bases of germline sequence and J loses 5 bases, and the interval between the two ends is 10 bases. Sequences SEHNR (CDR1) and FQNEAQ (CDR2) are obtained from the germline V gene (reference sequence). Its CDR3 holds 12 amino acids, cysteine through phenylalanine. Only the CDR3 region is kept as DNA, spanning 36 bases read in frame from base 1. The donors were healthy, HIV-negative adults with no recently reported acute infections or vaccinations. All donors were Caucasian adults living in Nashville, Tennessee, USA. Magnetic negative selection was used to enrich CD4+ T cells, after which naive cells were positively selected on CD45RA and the negative fraction became the memory subset. Blood was obtained by leukapheresis, after which PBMCs were separated by Ficoll-Histopaque density gradient centrifugation and cryopreserved in liquid nitrogen vapor phase. Analytical flow cytometry was used to check the purity and quantity of each magnetically sorted T cell population. Genomic DNA was isolated from every sorted fraction and measured by UV absorbance on a Nanodrop 2000c.

Sequences were obtained from memory CD4+ T cells sorted from blood. The sample's cell subset or site, from its label and the paper: CD45RA-negative fraction. Recombination linked TRBV7-9 to TRBJ2-7; no D segment can be confidently identified. This TCR derives from a woman aged 30 to 39 in good health. The CDR3 protein sequence reads: CASSPRRDEQYF. The sequenced DNA is TGTGCCAGCAGCCCCCGGAGAGACGAGCAGTACTTC.